A selection of T cell receptor beta chains follows, all from one sample in a study of cytomegalovirus exposure and HLA in healthy donors. Assay: immunoSEQ multiplex PCR; the TCRdb copy retains only in-frame clones and omits some. Its listing shows 150,000 to 200,000 clones. The specimen was PBMCs. These receptors all stem from a boy aged 5-17 years in good health and CMV-seronegative. Each CDR3 is given with its conserved first and last residue. The D gene is left open where the match is weak.

V	D	J	DNA	CDR3
TRBV6-5	TRBD1	TRBJ2-1	TGTGCCAGCAGCCAACCGGGACAGGGTAAGAATGAGCAGTTCTTC	CASSQPGQGKNEQFF
TRBV5-4	TRBD1	TRBJ1-1	TGTGCCAGCCTCGGACGACCAGGGGGACGTGAGTACACTGAAGCTTTCTTT	CASLGRPGGREYTEAFF
TRBV11-2	TRBD1	TRBJ1-2	TGTGCCAGCATCCTGGGACAGGGGGCGGGTACTGGCTACACCTTC	CASILGQGAGTGYTF
TRBV30	NA	TRBJ1-2	TGTGCCTGGTCCCTCTGGGGGGGCAGCTATGGCTACACCTTC	CAWSLWGGSYGYTF
TRBV6-5	TRBD1	TRBJ2-2	TGTGCCAGCAGCCCCGGGACAGTGAGGGAGCTGTTTTTT	CASSPGTVRELFF
TRBV6-5	NA	TRBJ2-7	TGTGCCAGCAGATACCGGGGTGGCCGAGGGCCCTACGAGCAGTACTTC	CASRYRGGRGPYEQYF
TRBV5-1	NA	TRBJ2-1	TGCGCCAGCAGTTTTCCCGGGGTCTACAATGAGCAGTTCTTC	CASSFPGVYNEQFF
TRBV4-2	TRBD2	TRBJ2-2	TGTGCCAGCAGCCAAGACTACGGGGGGGGCGACACCGGGGAGCTGTTTTTT	CASSQDYGGGDTGELFF
TRBV29-1	NA	TRBJ2-1	TGCAGCGTTGGCCTCCGGGGGGCGGGCAATGAGCAGTTCTTC	CSVGLRGAGNEQFF
TRBV4-1	NA	TRBJ1-4	TGCGCCAGCTCCGGGGGGGGTGAAAAACTGTTTTTT	CASSGGGEKLFF
TRBV18	NA	TRBJ1-1	TGTGCCAGCTCACCTGAAAGCCCGCTTACTAACACTGAAGCTTTCTTT	CASSPESPLTNTEAFF
TRBV27	NA	TRBJ1-6	TGTGCCAGCAGTACTACAGGTAAAGGTAATTCACCCCTCCACTTT	CASSTTGKGNSPLHF
TRBV28	NA	TRBJ2-1	TGTGCCAGCAGCCCGACAGGAGCTAACCTATACAATGAGCAGTTCTTC	CASSPTGANLYNEQFF
TRBV28	NA	TRBJ1-2	TGTGCCAGCAGTTCGCCGGGACACAAGCGGATCGTACGGGGCTACACCTTC	CASSSPGHKRIVRGYTF
TRBV7-3	NA	TRBJ1-6	TGTGCCAGCAGCGAGGACAGAAATTCACCCCTCCACTTT	CASSEDRNSPLHF
TRBV7-2	NA	TRBJ2-7	TGTGCCAGCAGCCGCCCCACCGGTGCGGTCTACGAGCAGTACTTC	CASSRPTGAVYEQYF
TRBV15	NA	TRBJ1-2	TGTGCCACCAGCAGAGAGGCGGGCGGCTACACCTTC	CATSREAGGYTF
TRBV12-5	TRBD2	TRBJ2-6	TGTGCTAGTGGTTTGCGTGGGGGGGGGTCTGGGGCCAACGTCCTGACTTTC	CASGLRGGGSGANVLTF
TRBV6-6	TRBD2	TRBJ2-3	TGTGCCAGCAGTTATTCGGCCGGGGGGGCAGATACGCAGTATTTT	CASSYSAGGADTQYF
TRBV15	TRBD1	TRBJ2-5	TGTGCCACCAGCAGAACGACAGGGGTTGGGGAGACCCAGTACTTC	CATSRTTGVGETQYF
TRBV27	NA	TRBJ1-2	TGTGCCAGCAGTTTCGGGGGAAGACTATATGGCTACACCTTC	CASSFGGRLYGYTF
TRBV25-1	NA	TRBJ2-7	TGTGCCAGCAGTTCCCCTAGTTACGAGCAGTACTTC	CASSSPSYEQYF
TRBV7-9	TRBD2	TRBJ2-5	TGTGCCAGCAGCTTCCGCCGGGGGGGCGAAGGAGAGACCCAGTACTTC	CASSFRRGGEGETQYF
TRBV10-2	NA	TRBJ1-5	TGCGCCAGCAGTGAGCCCCAACTGCAGCCCCAGCATTTT	CASSEPQLQPQHF
TRBV7-8	NA	TRBJ2-3	TGTGCCAGCAGCTTATCCAGGTCAGAAGATACGCAGTATTTT	CASSLSRSEDTQYF
TRBV7-9	NA	TRBJ2-5	TGTGCCAGCCGAGGTGGCTTCCAACAAGAGACCCAGTACTTC	CASRGGFQQETQYF
TRBV2	NA	TRBJ2-3	TGTGCCAGCACTAACACAGATACGCAGTATTTT	CASTNTDTQYF
TRBV5-1	NA	TRBJ2-1	TGCGCCTCATTCGGGAGCAGCTCCTACAATGAGCAGTTCTTC	CASFGSSSYNEQFF
TRBV5-6	NA	TRBJ2-2	TGTGCCAGCAGCTCGCTGCGGGACACCGGGGAGCTGTTTTTT	CASSSLRDTGELFF
TRBV19	TRBD2	TRBJ2-3	TGTGCCAGTAGTTCAAGGTCGACTAGCGGCACAGATACGCAGTATTTT	CASSSRSTSGTDTQYF
TRBV27	NA	TRBJ2-7	TGTGCCAGCAGTTTCAAGGGGCACGAGCAGTACTTC	CASSFKGHEQYF
TRBV20-1	NA	TRBJ1-1	TGCAGTGCTTCTGAGGGGGGGCCGGCTTTCTTT	CSASEGGPAFF
TRBV4-1	TRBD2	TRBJ2-7	TGCGCCAGCAGCTCACGGACTAGCGAAACCTACGAGCAGTACTTC	CASSSRTSETYEQYF
TRBV6-5	NA	TRBJ1-1	TGTGCCAGCAGTCAAGGGACATGCTGTGATTTCTTT	CASSQGTCCDFF
TRBV28	NA	TRBJ1-2	TGTGCCAGCAGTTTATATCTCAGTGTGAAATGGTATGGCTACACCTTC	CASSLYLSVKWYGYTF
TRBV7-2	NA	TRBJ1-4	TGTGCCAGCAGCTTAGTCCAGGCAACTAATGAAAAACTGTTTTTT	CASSLVQATNEKLFF
TRBV6-1	TRBD1	TRBJ2-1	TGTGCCAGCAGCGGGACAGGGACCCACAATGAGCAGTTCTTC	CASSGTGTHNEQFF
TRBV19	TRBD1	TRBJ2-2	TGTGCCAGTAGTACCACCGCCGGGACAGGGTCCGCCGGGGAGCTGTTTTTT	CASSTTAGTGSAGELFF
TRBV18	TRBD1	TRBJ1-1	TGTGCCAGCTCACCCTACAGGGGATCGAACACTGAAGCTTTCTTT	CASSPYRGSNTEAFF
TRBV19	TRBD1	TRBJ1-1	TGTGCCAGTAGTGGGGGAATCGGGACAGGGGGAAAGAACACTGAAGCTTTCTTT	CASSGGIGTGGKNTEAFF
TRBV27	NA	TRBJ1-1	TGTGCCAGCAGTTTATCAGGCAGGGGAGGGGGGAACACTGAAGCTTTCTTT	CASSLSGRGGGNTEAFF
TRBV5-6	NA	TRBJ2-7	TGTGCCAGCAGCTTGGTCGGCAGGGGCGCCTACGAGCAGTACTTC	CASSLVGRGAYEQYF
TRBV7-8	TRBD1	TRBJ1-2	TGTGCCAGCAGCTTCCTGGGGACAGGGGACTATGGCTACACCTTC	CASSFLGTGDYGYTF
TRBV19	NA	TRBJ1-6	TGTGCCAGTAGTATAACGAGGGGGTCACCCCTCCACTTT	CASSITRGSPLHF
TRBV7-8	NA	TRBJ2-5	TGTGCCAGCCGGCCAGGCGGGGAAGAGACCCAGTACTTC	CASRPGGEETQYF
TRBV19	NA	TRBJ1-6	TGTGCCAGTAGTTCCAGGGTAAATAATTCACCCCTCCACTTT	CASSSRVNNSPLHF